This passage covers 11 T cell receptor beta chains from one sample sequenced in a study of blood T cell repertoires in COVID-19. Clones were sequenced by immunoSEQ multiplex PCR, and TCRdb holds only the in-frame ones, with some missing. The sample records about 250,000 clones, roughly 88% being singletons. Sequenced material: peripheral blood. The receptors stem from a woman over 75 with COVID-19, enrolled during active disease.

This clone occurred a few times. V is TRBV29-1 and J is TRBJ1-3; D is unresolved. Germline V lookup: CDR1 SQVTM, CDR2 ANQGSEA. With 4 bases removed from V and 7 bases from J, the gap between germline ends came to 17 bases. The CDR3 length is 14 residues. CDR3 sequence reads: CSVVQRVTGNTIYF. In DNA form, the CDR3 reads TGCAGCGTTGTTCAGAGGGTCACGGGGAACACCATATATTTT.

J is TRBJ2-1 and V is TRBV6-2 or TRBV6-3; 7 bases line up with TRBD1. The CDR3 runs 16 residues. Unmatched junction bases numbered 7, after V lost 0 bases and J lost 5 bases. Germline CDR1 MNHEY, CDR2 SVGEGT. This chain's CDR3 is CASSYSRDRGNNEQFF. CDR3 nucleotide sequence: TGTGCCAGCAGTTACTCGAGGGACAGAGGTAACAATGAGCAGTTCTTC.

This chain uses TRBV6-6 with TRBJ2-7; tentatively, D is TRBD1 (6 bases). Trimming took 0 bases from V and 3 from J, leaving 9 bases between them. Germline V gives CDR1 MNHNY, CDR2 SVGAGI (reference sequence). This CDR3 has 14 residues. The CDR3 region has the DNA TGTGCCAGCAGTTACTCAGGGGGAAGCTACGAGCAGTACTTC. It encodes CASSYSGGSYEQYF.

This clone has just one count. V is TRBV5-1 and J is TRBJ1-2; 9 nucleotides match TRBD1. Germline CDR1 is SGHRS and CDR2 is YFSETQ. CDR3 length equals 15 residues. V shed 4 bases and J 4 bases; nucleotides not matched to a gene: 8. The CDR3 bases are TGCGCCAGCAGCACCGGGACAGGGATCGGCTATGGCTACACCTTC. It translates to CASSTGTGIGYGYTF.

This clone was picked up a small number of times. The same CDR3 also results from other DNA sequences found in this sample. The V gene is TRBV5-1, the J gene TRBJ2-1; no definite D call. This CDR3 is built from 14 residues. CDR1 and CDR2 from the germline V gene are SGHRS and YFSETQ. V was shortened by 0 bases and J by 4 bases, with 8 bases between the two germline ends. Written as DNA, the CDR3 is TGCGCCAGCAGCTTGGGACAATCGTACAATGAGCAGTTCTTC. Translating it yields CASSLGQSYNEQFF.

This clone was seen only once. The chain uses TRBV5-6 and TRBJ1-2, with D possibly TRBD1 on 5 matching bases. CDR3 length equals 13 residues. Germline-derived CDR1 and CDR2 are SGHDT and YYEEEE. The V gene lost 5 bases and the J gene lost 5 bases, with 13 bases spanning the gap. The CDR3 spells CASRQALVYGYTF. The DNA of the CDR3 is TGTGCCAGCAGACAGGCTTTAGTTTATGGCTACACCTTC.

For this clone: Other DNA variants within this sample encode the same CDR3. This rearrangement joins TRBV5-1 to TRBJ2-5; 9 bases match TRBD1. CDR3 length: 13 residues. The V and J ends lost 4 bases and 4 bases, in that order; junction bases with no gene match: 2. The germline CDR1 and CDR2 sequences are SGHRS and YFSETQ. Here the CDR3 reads CASSGGQGETQYF. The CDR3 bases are TGCGCCAGCAGCGGGGGACAGGGAGAGACCCAGTACTTC.

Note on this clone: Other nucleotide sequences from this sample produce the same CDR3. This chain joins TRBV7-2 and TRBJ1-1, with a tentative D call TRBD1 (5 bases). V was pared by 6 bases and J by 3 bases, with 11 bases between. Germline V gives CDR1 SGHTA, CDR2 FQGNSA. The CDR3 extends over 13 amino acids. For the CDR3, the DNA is TGTGCCAGCAGTAGTCAGGGATACACTGAAGCTTTCTTT. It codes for CASSSQGYTEAFF.

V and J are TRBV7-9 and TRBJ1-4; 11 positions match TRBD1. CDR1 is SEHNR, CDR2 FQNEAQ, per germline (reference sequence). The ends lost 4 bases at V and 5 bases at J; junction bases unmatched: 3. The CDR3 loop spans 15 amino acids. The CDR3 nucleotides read TGTGCCAGCAGCTCCCGGGACAGGGGGAATGAAAAACTGTTTTTT. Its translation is CASSSRDRGNEKLFF.

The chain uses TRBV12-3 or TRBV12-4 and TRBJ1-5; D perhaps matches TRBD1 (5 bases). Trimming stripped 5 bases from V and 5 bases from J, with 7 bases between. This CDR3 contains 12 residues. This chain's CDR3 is CASSDSYQPQHF. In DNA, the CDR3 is TGTGCCAGCAGTGACAGTTATCAGCCCCAGCATTTT.

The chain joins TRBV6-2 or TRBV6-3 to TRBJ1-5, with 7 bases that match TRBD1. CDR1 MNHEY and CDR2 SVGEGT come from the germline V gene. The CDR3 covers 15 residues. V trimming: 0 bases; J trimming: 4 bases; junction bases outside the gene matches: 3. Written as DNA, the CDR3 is TGTGCCAGCAGTTACTCTCGGGACAGAAATCAGCCCCAGCATTTT. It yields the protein CASSYSRDRNQPQHF.